This TCR beta chain was documented in a study of regulatory T cells in long-lasting Graves disease. This clonotype has more than one count but fewer than ten. The sample's time point: newly diagnosed GD, antithyroid drugs for less than 3 months. Scientists built the TCR library using RNA that was extracted from PBMCs. The germline CDR1 and CDR2 sequences are SEHNR and FQNEAQ (reference sequence). The length of the CDR3 is 11 residues. Trimming cost V 9 bases and J 7 bases, with 12 bases left between them. The TCR beta library used iRepertoire HTBI primers with Arm-PCR amplification of CDR3. MiXCR was run by TCRdb on the multiplex PCR reads, yielding one entry per CDR3 protein. The table includes fewer than 550,000 distinct CDR3 sequences, roughly 16% detected once. These data were also reused for a study on T cells in Graves' hyperthyroidism and ophthalmopathy. That work contributes: Pregnant or lactating patients were excluded, as were those with uncontrolled infection or other autoimmune disease. Using the HTBI primer set, a first-round RT-PCR was run on the TCR CDR3. Prediction of ophthalmopathy progression came a median 6.5 months pre-onset.

The chain couples TRBV7-9 to TRBJ1-2; D unclear. The receptor comes from a middle-aged woman with Graves disease. The material was peripheral blood mononuclear cells (PBMCs), obtained at new diagnosis, from a patient treated with antithyroid drugs. DNA for the CDR3: TGTGCCAGGATCGGGGTTCCTGGCTACACCTTC. This encodes CARIGVPGYTF.